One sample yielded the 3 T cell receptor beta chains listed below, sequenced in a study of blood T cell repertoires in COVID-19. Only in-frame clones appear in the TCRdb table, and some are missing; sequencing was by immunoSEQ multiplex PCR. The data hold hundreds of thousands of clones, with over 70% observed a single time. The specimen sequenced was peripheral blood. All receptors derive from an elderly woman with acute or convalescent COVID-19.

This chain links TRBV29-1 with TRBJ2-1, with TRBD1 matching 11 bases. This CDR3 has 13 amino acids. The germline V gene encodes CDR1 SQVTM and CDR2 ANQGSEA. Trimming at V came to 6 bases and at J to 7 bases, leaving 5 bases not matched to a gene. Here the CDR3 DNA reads TGCAGCGTCCGGACAGGGGGCTTGAATGAGCAGTTCTTC. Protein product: CSVRTGGLNEQFF.

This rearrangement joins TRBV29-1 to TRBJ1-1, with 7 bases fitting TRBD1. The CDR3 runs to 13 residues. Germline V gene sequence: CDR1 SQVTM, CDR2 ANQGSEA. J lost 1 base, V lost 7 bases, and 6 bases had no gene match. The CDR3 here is CSGQGQANTEAFF. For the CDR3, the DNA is TGCAGCGGACAGGGCCAGGCGAACACTGAAGCTTTCTTT.

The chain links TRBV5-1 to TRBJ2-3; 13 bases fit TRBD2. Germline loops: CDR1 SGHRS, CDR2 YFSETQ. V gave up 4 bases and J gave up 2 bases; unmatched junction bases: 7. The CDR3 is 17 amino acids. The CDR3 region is CASSGGTSGDNTDTQYF. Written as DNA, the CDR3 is TGCGCCAGCAGCGGCGGGACTAGCGGGGACAACACAGATACGCAGTATTTT.